The clone carrying this T cell receptor beta chain was seen a handful of times. Its antigen remains unknown. Antigen-specific CD4+ T cell clonotypes were called by their expansion after viral peptide-pool culture in ViraFEST. Having been cultured for under twelve days, the cells underwent CD4+ T cell isolation. Vaccinees lacked prior SARS-CoV-2 infection and tested negative for nucleocapsid antibodies. The record originates from a study of vaccination effects on CD4 cells after COVID-19. Study observations and caveats: Late post-vaccination, clones induced by infection and those induced by vaccine underwent marked clonal contraction. Cross-reaction with common cold coronaviruses was seen in only 1 of 255 vaccine-induced clones from healthy vaccinees. The study dataset contains few convalescent patients and includes no early post-infection timepoints.

Trimming pared 1 base from V and 5 bases from J, leaving 2 bases between. The CDR3 contains 12 residues. Some clones are missing from TCRdb's copy, which holds only in-frame ones; the method was immunoSEQ multiplex PCR. The sample has 52,000 or so clones; roughly 70% are singletons. The sequences come from CD4+ T cells from PBMCs cultured with SARS-CoV-2 spike peptides, collected before COVID-19 vaccination. The V call is TRBV12-3 or TRBV12-4, the J call TRBJ2-2; no clear D. The clonotype was recovered from a human donor who received a COVID-19 vaccine. CDR3 in amino acids: CASSLGTGELFF. DNA of the CDR3: TGTGCCAGCAGTTTAGGAACCGGGGAGCTGTTTTTT.